Listed below are T cell receptor beta chains from one sample, sequenced in a study of T cell responses to AZD1222 COVID-19 vaccine. The protocol was immunoSEQ multiplex PCR, while the TCRdb copy is restricted to in-frame clones and leaves out a portion. The sample lists some 130,000 clones, about nine tenths occurring once. The sequencing used peripheral blood, collected on day 0 of AZD1222 vaccination. The receptor set was obtained from an adult in good health. The CDR3 runs from the conserved cysteine through the conserved F or W. Fields, in order: D gene, V gene, J gene, CDR3 protein, CDR3 DNA. A D gene is named only where the DNA matches it firmly.

>TRBD1|TRBV7-3|TRBJ1-2
CASSSTGGEPIYGYTF
TGTGCCAGCAGCTCGACAGGGGGCGAACCTATATATGGCTACACCTTC
>.|TRBV9|TRBJ1-2
CASSPEGYPGYGYTF
TGTGCCAGCAGCCCCGAGGGGTACCCTGGCTATGGCTACACCTTC
>.|TRBV27|TRBJ1-4
CASSLLGVPIEKLFF
TGTGCCAGCAGTTTATTGGGGGTCCCAATAGAAAAACTGTTTTTT
>.|TRBV2|TRBJ2-7
CASTVDSYEQYF
TGTGCCAGCACCGTCGACTCCTACGAGCAGTACTTC
>TRBD1|TRBV19|TRBJ1-2
CASTNRGDYGYTF
TGTGCCAGCACCAACAGGGGTGACTATGGCTACACCTTC
>.|TRBV4-3|TRBJ2-5
CASSSQGEETQYF
TGCGCCAGCAGCTCCCAGGGTGAGGAGACCCAGTACTTC
>.|TRBV2|TRBJ1-2
CASRGITNYGYTF
TGTGCCAGCCGAGGGATAACTAACTATGGCTACACCTTC
>TRBD1|TRBV10-3|TRBJ1-2
CATGDRGPSNYGYTF
TGTGCCACAGGGGACAGGGGCCCATCTAACTATGGCTACACCTTC
>.|TRBV11-2|TRBJ1-4
CASSTTGSTNEKLFF
TGTGCCAGCAGCACCACAGGGAGCACTAATGAAAAACTGTTTTTT
>TRBD1|TRBV10-3|TRBJ1-3
CAISTRGQEGYTIYF
TGTGCCATCAGTACCCGTGGACAGGAGGGATACACCATATATTTT
>.|TRBV5-4|TRBJ2-7
CASSPGPAYEQYF
TGTGCCAGCAGCCCGGGACCTGCATACGAGCAGTACTTC
>TRBD1|TRBV27|TRBJ1-2
CASSQQGEGGYTF
TGTGCCAGCAGTCAACAGGGGGAGGGTGGCTACACCTTC
>TRBD1|TRBV7-2|TRBJ1-4
CASSLDGRGNEKLFF
TGTGCCAGCAGCTTAGATGGCAGGGGGAATGAAAAACTGTTTTTT
>.|TRBV24-1|TRBJ2-1
CATSDSRQAGEWNEQFF
TGTGCCACCAGTGATAGCCGTCAGGCCGGAGAATGGAATGAGCAGTTCTTC
>.|TRBV5-1|TRBJ2-3
CASSRGASTDTQYF
TGCGCCAGCAGCCGGGGGGCTAGCACAGATACGCAGTATTTT
>.|TRBV7-8|TRBJ1-1
CASSLPVLGDTEAFF
TGTGCCAGCAGCTTACCGGTATTGGGCGACACTGAAGCTTTCTTT
>.|TRBV5-1|TRBJ1-1
CASSALYGALNTEAFF
TGCGCCAGCAGCGCCCTTTATGGGGCACTGAACACTGAAGCTTTCTTT
>.|TRBV2|TRBJ1-6
CASSQAPGQGHNSPLHF
TGTGCCAGCAGCCAAGCCCCCGGCCAGGGCCATAATTCACCCCTCCACTTT
>.|TRBV18|TRBJ1-2
CASSPLGDLANYGYTF
TGTGCCAGCTCACCGCTCGGGGACCTAGCTAACTATGGCTACACCTTC
>.|TRBV6-5|TRBJ1-1
CASNTGGLDTEAFF
TGTGCCAGCAACACGGGGGGGCTGGACACTGAAGCTTTCTTT
>TRBD1|TRBV11-2|TRBJ2-5
CASSLVTGGRETQYF
TGTGCCAGCAGCTTAGTCACAGGGGGAAGGGAGACCCAGTACTTC
>TRBD1|TRBV7-2|TRBJ2-1
CASSSQTGRARHNEQFF
TGTGCCAGCAGCTCTCAGACAGGGAGAGCCCGTCACAATGAGCAGTTCTTC
>TRBD1|TRBV9|TRBJ1-4
CASSDPGQGGTNEKLFF
TGTGCCAGCAGCGACCCGGGACAGGGGGGCACTAATGAAAAACTGTTTTTT
>.|TRBV7-3|TRBJ1-6
CASSSGTGNSPLHF
TGTGCCAGCAGCTCCGGGACGGGTAATTCACCCCTCCACTTT
>.|TRBV6-1|TRBJ2-3
CASSERQQLSTDTQYF
TGTGCCAGCAGTGAGCGACAACAACTTAGCACAGATACGCAGTATTTT